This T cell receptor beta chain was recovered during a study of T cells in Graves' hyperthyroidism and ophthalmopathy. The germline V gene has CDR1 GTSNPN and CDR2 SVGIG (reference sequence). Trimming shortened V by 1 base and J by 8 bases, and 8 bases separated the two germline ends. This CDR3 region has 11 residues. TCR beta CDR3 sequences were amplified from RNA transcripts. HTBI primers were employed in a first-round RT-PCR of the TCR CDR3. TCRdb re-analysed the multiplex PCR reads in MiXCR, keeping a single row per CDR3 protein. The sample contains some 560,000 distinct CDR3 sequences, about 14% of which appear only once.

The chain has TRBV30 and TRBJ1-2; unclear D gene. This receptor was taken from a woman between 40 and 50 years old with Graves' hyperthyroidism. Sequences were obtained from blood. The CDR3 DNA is TGTGCCTGGAGTGCCGCCCACGGCTACACCTTC. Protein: CAWSAAHGYTF.